This T cell receptor (beta chain) was sequenced for a study of Ad26.COV2.S vaccination and SARS-CoV-2 variants. The overall study: Donor got 5x10^10 or 1x10^11 viral particles of Ad26.COV2.S.

Clones were sequenced by immunoSEQ multiplex PCR, and TCRdb holds only the in-frame ones, with some missing. The table lists 430,000 or so clones, about 93% of them singletons. Sample treatment: roughly 19 received Ad26.COV2.S at low or high dose, single or two shots; roughly five received placebo; per-sample allocation not given. Vaccine and placebo recipients were sampled on day 63 after the first injection. Trimming removed 0 bases from V and 3 bases from J, with 12 bases in between. The germline gives CDR1 LGHNA, CDR2 YSLEER. The CDR3 is 15 residues long. The chain uses TRBV4-3 and TRBJ2-7; D gene unclear. Sequencing used peripheral blood, obtained in a trial of Ad26.COV2.S vaccine versus placebo. This TCR was recovered from a person between 18 and 65 years old who received the Ad26.COV2.S COVID-19 vaccine or a placebo. The CDR3 spells CASSQDLVGIYEQYF. The CDR3 DNA reads TGCGCCAGCAGCCAAGACCTAGTGGGTATCTACGAGCAGTACTTC.